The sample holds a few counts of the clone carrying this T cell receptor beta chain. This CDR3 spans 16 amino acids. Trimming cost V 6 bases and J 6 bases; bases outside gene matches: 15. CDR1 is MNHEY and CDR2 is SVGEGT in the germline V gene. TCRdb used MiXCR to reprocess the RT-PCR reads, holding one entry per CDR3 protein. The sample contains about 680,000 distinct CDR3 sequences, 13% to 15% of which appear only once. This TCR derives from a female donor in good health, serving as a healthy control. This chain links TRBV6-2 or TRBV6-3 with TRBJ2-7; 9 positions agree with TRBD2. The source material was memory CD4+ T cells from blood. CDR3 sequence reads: CASRPLRTSASSEQYF. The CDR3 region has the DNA TGTGCCAGCAGACCCCTCCGGACTAGCGCCTCTTCCGAGCAGTACTTC.